The next 5 T cell receptor beta chains were all read from a single sample in a study of blood T cell repertoires in COVID-19. Sequenced by immunoSEQ multiplex PCR; TCRdb stores in-frame clones only, minus some. The sample lists 140,000 to 150,000 clones; about four fifths were seen once. Sequenced material: peripheral blood. The receptor source for this set is a human donor in a cohort sampled during active COVID-19.

The rearrangement uses TRBV5-1 and TRBJ2-7; possible D gene TRBD1, 7 bases. The germline CDR1 and CDR2 sequences are SGHRS and YFSETQ. V shed 4 bases and J shed 5 bases, with 13 bases lying between them. This CDR3 has 13 residues. DNA for the CDR3: TGCGCCAGCAGCGGAGGGGGCGCCAACGAGCAGTACTTC. Translation: CASSGGGANEQYF.

The rearrangement joins TRBV5-6 to TRBJ1-1; D unresolved. Trimming removed 2 bases at V and 1 base at J, with 3 bases between. Germline loops: CDR1 SGHDT, CDR2 YYEEEE. The CDR3 spans 12 residues. DNA for the CDR3: TGTGCCAGCAGCTTTAAGAACACTGAAGCTTTCTTT. It encodes CASSFKNTEAFF.

Comment on this clone: Its ends do not fully match the called genes, so a read error is possible. The V gene is TRBV7-3, the J gene TRBJ1-2, with TRBD1 matching 9 bases. There are 14 residues in the CDR3. From germline, CDR1 is SGHTA and CDR2 FQGTGA. CDR3 DNA: TGTGCCAGCAGCATAACAGGGGGCCACTATGGCTACACCTTC. It yields the protein CASSITGGHYGYTF.

CDR3 DNA sequence: TGTGCCAGCCACCGGGACTATTACAATGAGCAGTTCTTC. It codes for CASHRDYYNEQFF. The genes are TRBV6-6 and TRBJ2-1; 7 bases fit TRBD2. Germline CDR1 is MNHNY and CDR2 is SVGAGI (reference sequence). Losses at the gene ends were 8 bases for V and 4 bases for J; bases not matched to a gene: 5. CDR3 length: 13 amino acids.

The chain links TRBV29-1 to TRBJ1-1; 9 nucleotides agree with TRBD1. Germline V gene data show CDR1 as SQVTM and CDR2 as ANQGSEA. The CDR3 is made up of 16 amino acids. V lost 6 bases, J lost 6 bases, and 17 bases stayed unmatched. The CDR3 reads CSVRSGTGPLLPEAFF. CDR3 sequence (DNA): TGCAGCGTCCGGAGCGGGACAGGGCCCTTGCTACCTGAAGCTTTCTTT.